This is a list of T cell receptor beta chains from one sample in a study of blood T cell repertoires in COVID-19. The repertoire was sequenced with immunoSEQ multiplex PCR; TCRdb's copy has only in-frame clones and lacks some. Of around 57,000 clones in the sample, 90% were seen once. The material sequenced was peripheral blood. These receptors were obtained from a man between 45 and 60 years old with acute or convalescent COVID-19. Each CDR3 is given with its conserved first and last residue. Each record gives: D gene, J gene, V gene, clone size, CDR3 protein, CDR3 DNA. A D gene is named only where the DNA matches it firmly. Clone size is shown for a subset of rows, as once, few, many or a class of expanded clone.

TRBD1,TRBJ1-2,TRBV18,NA,CASSPLLTGRPQNNYGYTF,TGTGCCAGCTCACCACTTCTGACAGGGAGGCCCCAGAATAACTATGGCTACACCTTC
TRBD1,TRBJ2-7,TRBV6-6,once,CASRNTGGLDEQYF,TGTGCCAGCAGAAATACAGGGGGCCTCGACGAGCAGTACTTC
TRBD1,TRBJ2-1,TRBV18,once,CASSPGQGREQFF,TGTGCCAGCTCACCAGGACAGGGGCGTGAGCAGTTCTTC
TRBD1,TRBJ2-3,TRBV5-6,NA,CASSLSGQGAFTDTQYF,TGTGCCAGCAGCTTGAGCGGGCAGGGGGCCTTCACAGATACGCAGTATTTT
NA,TRBJ1-2,TRBV12-3/TRBV12-4,NA,CASSLVSNYGYTF,TGTGCCAGCAGTTTAGTCTCTAACTATGGCTACACCTTC
NA,TRBJ1-1,TRBV7-9,NA,CASSLDQAEAFF,TGTGCCAGCAGCTTAGACCAGGCTGAAGCTTTCTTT
NA,TRBJ1-1,TRBV6-5,NA,CASSRTYMNTEAFF,TGTGCCAGCAGTAGGACATACATGAACACTGAAGCTTTCTTT
NA,TRBJ2-7,TRBV27,NA,CASSSLQGSRQYF,TGTGCCAGCAGTTCCTTACAGGGCAGCCGGCAGTACTTC
NA,TRBJ2-7,TRBV11-2,NA,CASSLGLVYYEQYF,TGTGCCAGCAGCCTAGGGCTAGTCTATTACGAGCAGTACTTC
NA,TRBJ2-3,TRBV7-9,NA,CASSSTSTDTQYF,TGTGCCAGCAGCTCTACTAGCACAGATACGCAGTATTTT
TRBD1,TRBJ1-1,TRBV7-9,NA,CASSSPQGTANTEAFF,TGTGCCAGCAGCTCACCACAGGGGACGGCGAACACTGAAGCTTTCTTT
NA,TRBJ1-5,TRBV9,NA,CASSVSSGDQPQHF,TGTGCCAGCAGCGTATCTTCCGGGGATCAGCCCCAGCATTTT
NA,TRBJ1-2,TRBV21-1,NA,CASSKYDRNYGYTF,TGTGCCAGCAGCAAATATGACAGGAACTATGGCTACACCTTC
TRBD1,TRBJ1-5,TRBV6-5,NA,CASSTGPQPQHF,TGTGCCAGTTCGACAGGGCCTCAGCCCCAGCATTTT
NA,TRBJ1-2,TRBV2,NA,CASRRQATGLNGYTF,TGTGCCAGCAGGCGACAGGCCACGGGGCTTAATGGCTACACCTTC
TRBD2,TRBJ2-1,TRBV5-1,NA,CASSWPRGAGGLNEQFF,TGCGCCAGCAGCTGGCCGAGGGGAGCGGGAGGGCTCAATGAGCAGTTCTTC
TRBD1,TRBJ1-1,TRBV19,NA,CASSIRTGGLTEAFF,TGTGCCAGTAGTATCCGGACAGGGGGTCTCACTGAAGCTTTCTTT
TRBD1,TRBJ2-7,TRBV5-4,NA,CASSSLRTGDSYEQYF,TGTGCCAGCAGCTCATTACGGACAGGGGACTCCTACGAGCAGTACTTC
TRBD1,TRBJ1-3,TRBV5-4,NA,CASSPGQGRLSSGNTIYF,TGTGCCAGCAGCCCGGGACAGGGGCGCCTAAGCTCTGGAAACACCATATATTTT
NA,TRBJ2-5,TRBV7-9,NA,CASSQASASEETQYF,TGTGCCAGCAGCCAGGCCTCTGCGTCAGAAGAGACCCAGTACTTC
NA,TRBJ2-2,TRBV7-9,few,CASSVRANTGELFF,TGTGCCAGCAGCGTCAGGGCGAACACCGGGGAGCTGTTTTTT
TRBD2,TRBJ2-5,TRBV3-1/TRBV3-2,NA,CASSQHEAGEETQYF,TGTGCCAGCAGCCAGCACGAAGCGGGAGAAGAGACCCAGTACTTC
NA,TRBJ2-3,TRBV5-4,NA,CASSLAGGTDTQYF,TGTGCCAGCAGCTTGGCCGGGGGCACAGATACGCAGTATTTT
NA,TRBJ1-2,TRBV5-4,NA,CASSLVAGEGGYTF,TGTGCCAGCAGCTTGGTAGCGGGGGAGGGTGGCTACACCTTC
NA,TRBJ2-7,TRBV4-2,few,CASSRQTGGSSYEQYF,TGTGCCAGCAGCCGACAAACTGGCGGGTCCTCCTACGAGCAGTACTTC
NA,TRBJ2-1,TRBV4-1,NA,CASSQGPSDYNEQFF,TGCGCCAGCAGCCAAGGCCCTAGCGACTACAATGAGCAGTTCTTC
TRBD1,TRBJ2-3,TRBV30,NA,CAWSGQGADTQYF,TGTGCCTGGAGTGGTCAGGGGGCAGATACGCAGTATTTT
NA,TRBJ2-3,TRBV6-5,NA,CASWFVGTDTQYF,TGTGCCAGCTGGTTCGTAGGCACAGATACGCAGTATTTT
NA,TRBJ1-4,TRBV27,NA,CASSTRGGGEKLFF,TGTGCCAGCAGTACCCGAGGGGGGGGTGAAAAACTGTTTTTT
TRBD2,TRBJ2-2,TRBV5-6,NA,CASSLISSGSLTGELFF,TGTGCCAGCAGCTTAATATCTAGCGGGAGCCTCACCGGGGAGCTGTTTTTT
NA,TRBJ1-4,TRBV21-1,NA,CASSKGRLATNEKLFF,TGTGCCAGCAGCAAAGGTCGACTTGCAACTAATGAAAAACTGTTTTTT
TRBD2,TRBJ2-1,TRBV6-2/TRBV6-3,NA,CASSYGAGGPTPYNEQFF,TGTGCCAGCAGTTACGGAGCGGGAGGGCCGACCCCCTACAATGAGCAGTTCTTC
NA,TRBJ2-5,TRBV5-1,NA,CASSQQGVETQYF,TGCGCCAGCAGCCAACAGGGAGTGGAGACCCAGTACTTC
TRBD2,TRBJ2-3,TRBV7-9,NA,CASRLLAVGTDTQYF,TGTGCCAGCAGGTTACTAGCGGTGGGGACAGATACGCAGTATTTT
TRBD2,TRBJ2-5,TRBV3-1/TRBV3-2,NA,CASRPGTSGRARETQYF,TGTGCCAGCAGGCCCGGGACTAGCGGGAGGGCCCGGGAGACCCAGTACTTC
NA,TRBJ2-1,TRBV2,NA,CASSQEQFF,TGTGCCAGCAGTCAGGAGCAGTTCTTC
TRBD1,TRBJ1-4,TRBV7-2,NA,CASSLFPPDRAGEKLFF,TGTGCCAGCAGCTTATTCCCGCCTGACAGGGCAGGGGAAAAACTGTTTTTT
TRBD1,TRBJ1-5,TRBV6-1,NA,CASSEAPRTGYQPQHF,TGTGCCAGCAGTGAAGCCCCCAGGACAGGATATCAGCCCCAGCATTTT
NA,TRBJ1-4,TRBV6-5,NA,CANSPRALFF,TGTGCCAACTCACCCAGGGCACTGTTTTTT
TRBD1,TRBJ1-4,TRBV19,NA,CASSTPGQGVKGLFF,TGTGCCAGTAGTACGCCGGGACAGGGGGTGAAAGGGCTGTTTTTT